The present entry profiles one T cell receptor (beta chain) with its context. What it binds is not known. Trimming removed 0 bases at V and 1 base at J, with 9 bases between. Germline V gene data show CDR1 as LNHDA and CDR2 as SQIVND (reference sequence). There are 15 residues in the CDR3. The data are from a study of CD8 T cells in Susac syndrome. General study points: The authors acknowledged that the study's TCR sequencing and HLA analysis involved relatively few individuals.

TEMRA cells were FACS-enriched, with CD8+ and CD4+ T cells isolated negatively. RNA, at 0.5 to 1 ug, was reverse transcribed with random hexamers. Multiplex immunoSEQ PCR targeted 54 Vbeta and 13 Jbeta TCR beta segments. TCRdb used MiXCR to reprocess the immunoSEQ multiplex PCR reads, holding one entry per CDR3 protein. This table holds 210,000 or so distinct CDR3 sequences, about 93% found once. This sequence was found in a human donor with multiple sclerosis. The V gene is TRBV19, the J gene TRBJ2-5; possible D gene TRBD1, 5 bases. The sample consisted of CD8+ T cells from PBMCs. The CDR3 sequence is CASSIDPDSQETQYF. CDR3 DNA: TGTGCCAGTAGTATAGATCCTGACAGCCAAGAGACCCAGTACTTC.